The entry that follows covers one TCR beta chain sequence. These data are taken from a study of blood T cell repertoires in COVID-19. Germline CDR1 and CDR2: KGHSH and LQKENI. J lost 4 bases, V lost 3 bases, and 19 bases had no gene match. This CDR3 is built from 19 residues. In the original processing: The authors estimated nucleated cell counts from reference gene primer amplification. Produced via immunoSEQ multiplex PCR; TCRdb's table is partial and in-frame only. The V and J calls and clone size were taken over from that table, and D and trimming were inferred from the DNA. The table includes around 140,000 clones, less than 80% detected once.

The source of this sequence is a woman at least 80 years old with active or convalescent COVID-19. This chain connects TRBV18 to TRBJ2-7; TRBD1 matches 9 bases. Sample: peripheral blood. For the CDR3, the DNA is TGTGCCAGCTCACCGCCACTCTTCGAACGGGGGACAGGGTTTTACGAGCAGTACTTC. This encodes CASSPPLFERGTGFYEQYF.